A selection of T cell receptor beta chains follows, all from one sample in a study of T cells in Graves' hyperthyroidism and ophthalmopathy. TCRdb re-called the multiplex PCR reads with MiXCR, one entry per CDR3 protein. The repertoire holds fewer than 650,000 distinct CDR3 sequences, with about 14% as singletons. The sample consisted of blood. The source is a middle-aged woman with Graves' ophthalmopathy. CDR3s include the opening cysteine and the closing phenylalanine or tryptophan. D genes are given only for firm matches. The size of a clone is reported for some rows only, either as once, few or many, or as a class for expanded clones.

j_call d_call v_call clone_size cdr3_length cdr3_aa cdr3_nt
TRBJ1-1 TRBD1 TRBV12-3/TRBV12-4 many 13 CASTEDRATEAFF TGTGCCAGCACCGAGGACAGGGCGACTGAAGCTTTCTTT
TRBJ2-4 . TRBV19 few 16 CASSILPGVSKNIQYF TGTGCCAGTAGTATTCTACCGGGAGTGAGCAAAAACATTCAGTACTTC
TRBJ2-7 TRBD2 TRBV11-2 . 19 CASSLVGLAGGPAGYEQYF TGTGCCAGCAGCTTAGTTGGACTAGCGGGAGGACCGGCAGGGTACGAGCAGTACTTC
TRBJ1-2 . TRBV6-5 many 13 CASSYLSNYGYTF TGTGCCAGCAGTTACTTGAGTAACTATGGCTACACCTTC
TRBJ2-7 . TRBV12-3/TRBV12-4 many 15 CASRYGARGAYEQYF TGTGCCAGCAGGTACGGGGCTCGCGGGGCCTACGAGCAGTACTTC
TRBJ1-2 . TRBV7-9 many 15 CASSLVAQGHYGYTF TGTGCCAGCAGCTTAGTAGCCCAGGGACACTATGGCTACACCTTC
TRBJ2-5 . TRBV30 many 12 CAWGRTVETQYF TGTGCCTGGGGTCGGACCGTAGAGACCCAGTACTTC
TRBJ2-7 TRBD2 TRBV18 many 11 CASSPGGEQYF TGCGCCAGCAGCCCGGGGGGTGAGCAGTACTTC
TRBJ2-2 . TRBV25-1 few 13 CATSLGNTGELFF TGTGCCACCTCCCTCGGCAACACCGGGGAGCTGTTTTTT
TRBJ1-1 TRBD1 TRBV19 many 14 CASSIYGTGGWAFF TGTGCCAGTAGTATCTACGGGACAGGAGGATGGGCTTTCTTT
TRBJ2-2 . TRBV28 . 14 CASIGGGHTGELFF TGTGCCAGCATCGGAGGGGGCCACACCGGGGAGCTGTTTTTT
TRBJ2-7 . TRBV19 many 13 CASSIVPGNEQYF TGTGCCAGTAGTATAGTCCCAGGGAACGAGCAGTACTTC
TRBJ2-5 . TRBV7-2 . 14 CASISGNSGETQYF TGTGCCAGCATCTCCGGAAACTCGGGGGAGACCCAGTACTTC
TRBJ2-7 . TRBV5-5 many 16 CASSDMKGREDYEQYF TGTGCCAGCAGCGATATGAAAGGAAGAGAAGACTACGAGCAGTACTTC
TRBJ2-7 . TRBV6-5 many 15 CASSYVGGVAYEQYF TGTGCCAGCAGTTACGTTGGCGGGGTAGCCTACGAGCAGTACTTC
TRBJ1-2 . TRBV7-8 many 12 CASSLSGQNYTF TGTGCCAGCAGCTTATCAGGCCAAAACTACACCTTC
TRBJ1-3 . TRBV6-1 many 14 CASSAVSSGNTIYF TGTGCCAGCAGTGCAGTCAGCTCTGGAAACACCATATATTTT
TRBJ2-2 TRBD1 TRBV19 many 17 CASRLIWDRMDTGELFF TGTGCCAGTAGATTAATTTGGGACAGGATGGACACCGGGGAGCTGTTTTTT
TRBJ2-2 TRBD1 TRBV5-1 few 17 CASSFPRQGANTGELFF TGCGCCAGCAGCTTCCCCAGACAGGGGGCCAACACCGGGGAGCTGTTTTTT
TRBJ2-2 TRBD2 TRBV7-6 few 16 CASSGPSGPNTGELFF TGTGCCAGCAGTGGCCCTAGCGGGCCGAACACCGGGGAGCTGTTTTTT
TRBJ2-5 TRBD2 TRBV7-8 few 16 CASSLGLAGRGETQYF TGTGCCAGCAGCTTGGGACTAGCGGGACGTGGGGAGACCCAGTACTTC
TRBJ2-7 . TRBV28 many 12 CASSLSFGEQYF TGTGCCAGCAGTTTGTCCTTCGGCGAGCAGTACTTC
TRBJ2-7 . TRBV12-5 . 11 CASGFFPEQYF TGTGCTAGTGGTTTCTTCCCCGAGCAGTACTTC
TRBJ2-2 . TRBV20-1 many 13 CSAVSTNTGELFF TGCAGTGCTGTCTCTACGAACACCGGGGAGCTGTTTTTT
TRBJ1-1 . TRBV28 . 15 CASSYPRAQVTEAFF TGTGCCAGCAGTTACCCCCGGGCCCAGGTCACTGAAGCTTTCTTT
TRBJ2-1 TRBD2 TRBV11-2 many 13 CASSLAGGDEQFF TGTGCCAGCAGCTTAGCTGGGGGGGATGAGCAGTTCTTC
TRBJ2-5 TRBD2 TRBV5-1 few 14 CASTRGSGGETQYF TGCGCCAGCACCCGCGGGAGCGGAGGGGAGACCCAGTACTTC
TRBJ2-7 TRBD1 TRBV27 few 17 CASSSTRGQVLTYEQYF TGTGCCAGCAGTTCGACCCGGGGACAGGTTTTAACCTACGAGCAGTACTTC
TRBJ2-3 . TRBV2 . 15 CASRRAGSSTDTQYF TGTGCCAGCAGGAGGGCGGGCTCTAGCACAGATACGCAGTATTTT
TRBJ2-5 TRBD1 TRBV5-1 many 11 CASGTGETQYF TGCGCCAGCGGGACAGGGGAGACCCAGTACTTC
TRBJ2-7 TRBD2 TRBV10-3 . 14 CAISESGLAGEQYF TGTGCCATCAGTGAGTCGGGACTAGCCGGCGAGCAGTACTTC
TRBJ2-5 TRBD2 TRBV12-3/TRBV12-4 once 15 CASSLPGTSVETQYF TGTGCCAGCAGTTTACCCGGGACTAGCGTAGAGACCCAGTACTTC
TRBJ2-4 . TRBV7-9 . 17 CASSRTGTPIAKNIQYF TGTGCCAGCAGTCGCACCGGGACTCCGATAGCCAAAAACATTCAGTACTTC
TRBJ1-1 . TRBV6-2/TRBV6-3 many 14 CASSLSGGDTEAFF TGTGCCAGCAGTCTTTCCGGGGGGGACACTGAAGCTTTCTTT